Each of the 13 T cell receptor beta chains below was sequenced from the same sample in a study of CD8+CD57+ T cells in acquired aplastic anemia (dated by TCRdb to the late 2010s). Patients chosen for sequencing had shown expansion of CD8+CD57+ cells by flow cytometry. Sequencing relied on an Illumina HiSeq 2000. TCR beta VDJ combination and CDR3 sequence profiling used genomic DNA as the template. TCRdb reprocessing: public reads trimmed at Q25 with fastp, clones called with MiXCR, in-frame beta chains kept. Each entry merges the rows of one CDR3 protein and shows their most common DNA and genes. This sample lists 160,000 or so distinct CDR3 sequences; around 48% were detected once. About 2.8% of the sample belongs to the ten largest clones. Sequencing was performed on sorted CD4+, CD8+, or CD8+CD57+ T cells (not recorded which) from PBMCs. The origin of the receptors is a human donor with aplastic anemia.

V usage is TRBV6-1 and J usage is TRBJ1-2; 12 bases are a match to TRBD1. This CDR3 is built from 16 residues. V shed 6 bases and J 4 bases; nucleotides not matched to a gene: 9. Germline V gene sequence: CDR1 MNHNS, CDR2 SASEGT. CDR3: CASRGQGAQGGYGYTF. DNA for the CDR3: TGTGCCAGCAGGGGACAGGGGGCGCAGGGCGGCTATGGCTACACCTTC.

In this sample, this clonotype turned up many times. This chain connects TRBV19 to TRBJ1-5; TRBD1 might be the D (5 bases). The CDR3 runs 15 residues. Germline lookup yields CDR1 LNHDA and CDR2 SQIVND (reference sequence). V was shortened by 1 base and J by 2 bases, with 9 bases between the two germline ends. The CDR3 DNA is TGTGCCAGTAGTATAGGTACACAGGGCAATCAGCCCCAGCATTTT. Its translation is CASSIGTQGNQPQHF.

The V gene is TRBV28, the J gene TRBJ2-7; 7 bases agree with TRBD1. The CDR3 consists of 16 residues. Germline V gene data show CDR1 as MDHEN and CDR2 as SYDVKM. V dropped 7 bases and J dropped 3; count of bases not matched to a gene: 15. For the CDR3, the DNA is TGTGCCAGCATTTCTACTACAGGGGCATTTTACTACGAGCAGTACTTC. It encodes CASISTTGAFYYEQYF. Supplemented by reference TRBV28 and TRBJ2-7, the full variable domain reads DVKVTQSSRYLVKRTGEKVFLECVQDMDHENMFWYRQDPGLGLRLIYFSYDVKMKEKGDIPEGYSVSREKKERFSLILESASTNQTSMYLCASISTTGAFYYEQYFGPGTRLTVT.

As for this clonotype: This clone may be a read error of a much larger clone one base away. The chain combines TRBV5-1 with TRBJ1-4, with unresolved D. Germline V gene data show CDR1 as SGHRS and CDR2 as YFSETQ. The CDR3 length is 14 residues. This CDR3 reads CASSLAASDERLFF. The CDR3 nucleotides are TGCGCCAGCAGCTTGGCGGCCAGCGATGAAAGACTGTTTTTT. The full variable domain, completed using reference TRBV5-1 and TRBJ1-4, is KAGVTQTPRYLIKTRGQQVTLSCSPISGHRSVSWYQQTPGQGLQFLFEYFSETQRNKGNFPGRFSGRQFSNSRSEMNVSTLELGDSALYLCASSLAASDERLFFGSGTQLSVL.

CDR3: CASTPPGGGAKLFF. CDR3 DNA sequence: TGTGCCAGTACCCCACCCGGGGGGGGTGCAAAACTGTTTTTT. The V call is TRBV7-3, the J call TRBJ1-4, with a tentative D call TRBD1 (5 bases). There are 14 residues in the CDR3. Germline V gene data show CDR1 as SGHTA and CDR2 as FQGTGA. V lost 9 bases and J lost 10, with 21 bases in between.

This clonotype was recorded many times. The rearrangement uses TRBV11-3 and TRBJ1-2; D remains unclear. The CDR3 loop spans 13 amino acids. Germline V gives CDR1 SGHNT, CDR2 YENEEA. Trimming shortened V by 2 bases and J by 8 bases, and 12 bases separated the two germline ends. The CDR3 DNA reads TGTGCCAGCAGCTTAACCCGCGGCAGCGGCTACACCTTC. It yields the protein CASSLTRGSGYTF.

The chain employs TRBV7-6 and TRBJ2-5; D could derive from TRBD1 or TRBD2 (5 bases each). The length of the CDR3 is 12 residues. Germline assignment: CDR1 SGHVS and CDR2 FNYEAQ. Trimming shortened V by 1 base and J by 5 bases, and 5 bases separated the two germline ends. The CDR3 protein is CASSLGDETQYF. As DNA, the CDR3 is TGTGCCAGCAGCTTAGGGGACGAGACCCAGTACTTC.

V gene TRBV12-3 or TRBV12-4 combines with J gene TRBJ1-2; D call uncertain. The length of the CDR3 is 12 residues. V dropped 8 bases and J dropped 2 bases, with 9 bases sitting between them. CDR3 in DNA: TGTGCCAGCTGGGCAGAGAACTATGGCTACACCTTC. It codes for CASWAENYGYTF.

About this clonotype: A read error may explain this, as a much larger clone is one base away. V usage is TRBV5-6 and J usage is TRBJ2-7; the match to TRBD2 covers 11 bases. Germline V gene sequence: CDR1 SGHDT, CDR2 YYEEEE. The CDR3 covers 17 residues. CDR3 loop: CASSLGATSGKADDQYF. Written as DNA, the CDR3 is TGTGCCAGCAGCCTGGGGGCGACTAGCGGGAAAGCTGACGATCAGTACTTC. Supplemented by reference TRBV5-6 and TRBJ2-7, the full variable domain reads DAGVTQSPTHLIKTRGQQVTLRCSPKSGHDTVSWYQQALGQGPQFIFQYYEEEERQRGNFPDRFSGHQFPNYSSELNVNALLLGDSALYLCASSLGATSGKADDQYFGPGTRLTVT.

The chain links TRBV28 to TRBJ1-2; D gene uncertain. CDR1 and CDR2 (germline): MDHEN, SYDVKM. V dropped 6 bases and J dropped 3 bases, with 20 bases sitting between them. The CDR3 length is 16 residues. The CDR3 DNA sequence: TGTGCCAGCAGCACTCAACAGTCCGTGGGCTACTATGGCTACACCTTC. Translated, it gives CASSTQQSVGYYGYTF.

The gene calls are TRBV20-1 and TRBJ1-1; D gene uncertain. Germline CDR1 DFQATT, CDR2 SNEGSKA (reference sequence). Deletions cut 2 bases from V and 0 bases from J, with 7 bases between. The CDR3 covers 13 residues. In DNA, the CDR3 is TGCAGTGCTAGACGGACCGTGAACACTGAAGCTTTCTTT. The encoded protein is CSARRTVNTEAFF.

Ten or more counts support this clonotype. This chain links TRBV6-5 with TRBJ2-5; D is unresolved. V was cut by 2 bases and J by 1 base, with 11 bases left in between. Per the germline V gene, CDR1 is MNHEY and CDR2 is SVGAGI. The CDR3 spans 15 residues. CDR3 loop: CASSYSGRPQETQYF. The CDR3 DNA reads TGTGCCAGCAGTTACAGTGGGCGTCCCCAAGAGACCCAGTACTTC.

Ten or more counts support this clonotype. This rearrangement joins TRBV19 to TRBJ1-2; TRBD1 matches 7 bases. The CDR3 spans 15 residues. The germline V gene has CDR1 LNHDA and CDR2 SQIVND (reference sequence). J lost 0 bases, V lost 6 bases, and 7 bases had no gene match. CDR3 region: CASRMGQYPNYGYTF. In DNA, the CDR3 is TGTGCCAGTAGAATGGGACAGTATCCTAACTATGGCTACACCTTC. Filled out from reference TRBV19 and TRBJ1-2, the complete variable domain reads DGGITQSPKYLFRKEGQNVTLSCEQNLNHDAMYWYRQDPGQGLRLIYYSQIVNDFQKGDIAEGYSVSREKKESFPLTVTSAQKNPTAFYLCASRMGQYPNYGYTFGSGTRLTVV.